A single sample is the source of the 15 T cell receptor beta chains below, sequenced in a study of Ad26.COV2.S vaccination and SARS-CoV-2 variants. Profiled with immunoSEQ multiplex PCR; TCRdb holds only in-frame clones, not every one. This table has 43,000 or so clones, approximately 80% appearing once. This material consisted of peripheral blood, taken after recovery from COVID-19. These receptors were obtained from a human donor who had recovered from COVID-19.

The genes are TRBV6-1 and TRBJ1-1, with a tentative D call TRBD1 (5 bases). CDR3 size: 15 residues. Per the germline V gene, CDR1 is MNHNS and CDR2 is SASEGT. V lost 1 base, J lost 2 bases, and 11 bases lay in between. DNA of the CDR3: TGTGCCAGCAGTGAAGTCCTGCAGGGAAACACTGAAGCTTTCTTT. It specifies CASSEVLQGNTEAFF.

The rearrangement links TRBV7-9 to TRBJ2-3, with 7 bases lining up with TRBD1. Per germline, CDR1 SEHNR and CDR2 FQNEAQ (reference sequence). The V segment lost 5 bases and the J segment 3 bases; nucleotides outside the gene matches: 8. The CDR3 is 15 amino acids. The CDR3 coding sequence is TGTGCCAGCAGCCCCCAGGGGGTCGGGACAGATACGCAGTATTTT. It is translated as CASSPQGVGTDTQYF.

The chain is built from TRBV4-1 and TRBJ2-5; D is ambiguous. The CDR3 sequence is 13 residues long. Germline-derived CDR1 and CDR2 are MGHRA and YSYEKL. The V end lost 4 bases, the J end lost 5 bases, and 11 bases lay between the germline ends. CDR3 sequence reads: CASSPGSAETQYF. The CDR3 bases are TGCGCCAGCAGCCCCGGTTCCGCCGAGACCCAGTACTTC.

To note about this clone: One end of the junction does not line up with germline, which may come from a read error. Other nucleotide sequences in the sample specify the same CDR3. The chain links TRBV6-5 to TRBJ2-7; 10 bases fit TRBD2. The CDR3 contains 16 residues. Germline lookup yields CDR1 MNHEY and CDR2 SVGAGI. In DNA, the CDR3 is TGCGCCAGCAGTTACCGGACTAGCGGAGTCTCCTACGAGCAGTACTTC. It translates to CASSYRTSGVSYEQYF.

The DNA for the CDR3 is TGCGCCAGCAGCCCTGTGTGGGGGCCTAATGAAAAACTGTTTTTT. Translation gives CASSPVWGPNEKLFF. V and J are TRBV5-1 and TRBJ1-4; D is possibly TRBD1 (6 bases). V was shortened by 4 bases and J by 3 bases, with 13 bases between the two germline ends. This CDR3 contains 15 residues. The V gene's germline CDR1 is SGHRS and CDR2 YFSETQ.

The V call is TRBV19, the J call TRBJ2-7; D unclear. Germline values: CDR1 LNHDA, CDR2 SQIVND (reference sequence). With 11 bases removed from V and 4 bases from J, the gap between germline ends came to 12 bases. The CDR3 has 11 amino acids. For the CDR3, the DNA is TGTGCCGTCGATGAAAGTTACGAGCAGTACGTC. Its translation: CAVDESYEQYV.

This clone has a handful of counts. This sample also contains other DNA sequences that code for the same CDR3. The genes are TRBV18 and TRBJ1-2; possible D gene TRBD1, 6 bases. V was pared by 3 bases and J by 6 bases, with 8 bases between. Germline assignment: CDR1 KGHSH and CDR2 LQKENI. This CDR3 spans 12 amino acids. The CDR3 loop reads CASSPGQHGYTF. The CDR3 bases are TGTGCCAGCTCACCTGGACAGCATGGCTACACCTTC.

The chain couples TRBV6-5 to TRBJ2-5; 11 bases fit TRBD1. The J segment lost 4 bases and the V segment lost 8 bases, leaving 9 bases of the junction unmatched. Germline CDR1 and CDR2: MNHEY and SVGAGI. This CDR3 has 15 amino acids. CDR3 in amino acids: CASDTVGTGGETQYF. The CDR3 nucleotides read TGTGCCAGCGATACGGTGGGGACAGGGGGAGAGACCCAGTACTTC.

CDR3 in amino acids: CASSPQGLTSNQPQHF. The CDR3 nucleotides are TGCGCCAGCAGCCCCCAGGGTCTAACTAGCAATCAGCCCCAGCATTTT. The chain combines TRBV4-1 with TRBJ1-5; a possible D gene is TRBD1 (5 bases). The CDR3 has 16 residues. Trimming pared 4 bases from V and 0 bases from J, leaving 13 bases between. Per the germline V gene, CDR1 is MGHRA and CDR2 is YSYEKL.

The chain recombines TRBV9 with TRBJ2-1; 12 bases agree with TRBD2. Germline values: CDR1 SGDLS, CDR2 YYNGEE. CDR3 size: 14 residues. With 5 bases clipped from V and 9 bases from J, the junction kept 6 bases outside the gene matches. The CDR3 DNA follows: TGTGCCAGCAGTCTAGCGGGGGGGCCTCGTGAGCAGTTCTTC. It codes for CASSLAGGPREQFF.

J is TRBJ1-2 and V is TRBV5-1, with 11 bases that match TRBD1. The trim removed 1 base at V and 5 bases at J, leaving 4 bases unmatched. The germline V gene encodes CDR1 SGHRS and CDR2 YFSETQ. The CDR3 totals 15 residues. This CDR3 reads CASSLSGTGGYGYTF. In nucleotides, the CDR3 is TGCGCCAGCAGCTTGTCCGGGACAGGGGGGTATGGCTACACCTTC.

This chain uses TRBV30 with TRBJ1-1, with 7 bases fitting TRBD1. The germline V gene encodes CDR1 GTSNPN and CDR2 SVGIG (reference sequence). This CDR3 contains 15 residues. V lost 2 bases and J lost 6; bases outside the gene matches: 12. Here the CDR3 DNA reads TGTGCCTGGAGTCCAATACAGGGGCAGCGGGCTGAAGCTTTCTTT. Translation: CAWSPIQGQRAEAFF.

This chain uses TRBV7-9 with TRBJ1-2, with 10 positions matching TRBD1. Germline trimming cut 5 bases from V and 8 bases from J; bases unmatched to any gene: 11. This CDR3 comprises 15 residues. Germline lookup yields CDR1 SEHNR and CDR2 FQNEAQ (reference sequence). The CDR3 sequence is CASSLSTGQGQGYTF. The CDR3 bases are TGTGCCAGCAGCCTCTCGACGGGACAGGGGCAGGGCTACACCTTC.

The V and J genes are TRBV5-6 and TRBJ1-2; TRBD1 aligns across 7 bases. The CDR3 spans 15 residues. The V and J ends lost 1 base and 5 bases, in that order; junction bases with no gene match: 8. Germline V gives CDR1 SGHDT, CDR2 YYEEEE. CDR3 DNA: TGTGCCAGCAGCTTGAGGGGACAGAAAAAATATGGCTACACCTTC. Protein: CASSLRGQKKYGYTF.

The V gene is TRBV4-2, the J gene TRBJ1-2, with D hard to call. Deletions cut 0 bases from V and 8 bases from J, with 10 bases between. This CDR3 is 13 amino acids long. CDR1 and CDR2 (germline): LGHNA, YNFKEQ. The CDR3 nucleotides are TGTGCCAGCAGCCAAGATACGAGTTTCGGCTACACCTTC. Protein product: CASSQDTSFGYTF.